A single sample gave rise to the 5 T cell receptor beta chains below, sequenced in a study of blood T cells in healthy people across ages. Primed by a sample-barcoded 5' primer and a J-beta primer mix, a second PCR proceeded for 7 to 11 cycles. TCRdb independently ran MiXCR on the 5' RACE reads; one entry per CDR3 protein. Altogether around 1.5 million distinct CDR3 sequences are present, 55% to 75% being singletons, with the ten largest covering roughly 6.3%. Input material: blood. Source of these receptors: a man aged 18 to 30 in good health.

The gene calls are TRBV5-1 and TRBJ2-1; 8 nucleotides align to TRBD1. Germline CDR1 reads SGHRS; CDR2 reads YFSETQ. Unmatched junction bases numbered 3, after V lost 3 bases and J lost 7 bases. CDR3 size: 13 residues. As DNA, the CDR3 is TGCGCCAGCAGCTGGGACAGGTGGAATGAGCAGTTCTTC. It is translated as CASSWDRWNEQFF.

This clonotype was seen a single time. V and J are TRBV29-1 and TRBJ2-1; tentatively, D is TRBD2 (5 bases). CDR1 and CDR2 from the germline V gene are SQVTM and ANQGSEA. Trimming cost V 4 bases and J 7 bases, with 14 bases left between them. This CDR3 has 13 amino acids. The CDR3 DNA follows: TGCAGCGTTGGAGAGGGAATATCGAATGAGCAGTTCTTC. This translates into CSVGEGISNEQFF.

The gene calls are TRBV15 and TRBJ2-7; D gene ambiguous. CDR1 is LNHNV and CDR2 is YYDKDF in the germline V gene (reference sequence). The CDR3 sequence is 13 residues long. Trimming left V 1 base short and J 0 bases short, with 4 bases between. This chain's CDR3 is CATSRGFSYEQYF. The CDR3 bases are TGTGCCACCAGCAGAGGGTTCTCCTACGAGCAGTACTTC. The entire variable domain, with the rest obtained from reference TRBV15 and TRBJ2-7, is as follows: DAMVIQNPRYQVTQFGKPVTLSCSQTLNHNVMYWYQQKSSQAPKLLFHYYDKDFNNEADTPDNFQSRRPNTSFCFLDIRSPGLGDTAMYLCATSRGFSYEQYFGPGTRLTVT.

The chain combines TRBV24-1 with TRBJ2-7; weak D call: TRBD1 (6 bases). Trimming took off 0 bases at V and 7 bases at J, with 9 bases between the two ends. The germline gives CDR1 KGHDR, CDR2 SFDVKD. This CDR3 has 13 residues. CDR3 sequence (DNA): TGTGCCACCAGTGATTTGGGGGACAATGAGCAGTACTTC. It translates to CATSDLGDNEQYF.

The rearrangement joins TRBV20-1 to TRBJ1-6; 9 nucleotides align to TRBD1. CDR3 length: 10 amino acids. CDR1 DFQATT and CDR2 SNEGSKA come from the germline V gene (reference sequence). Germline trimming cut 4 bases from V and 18 bases from J; bases unmatched to any gene: 4. In DNA form, the CDR3 reads TGCAGTGCTAACTTGGGACAGGGCCACTTT. Translated: CSANLGQGHF.